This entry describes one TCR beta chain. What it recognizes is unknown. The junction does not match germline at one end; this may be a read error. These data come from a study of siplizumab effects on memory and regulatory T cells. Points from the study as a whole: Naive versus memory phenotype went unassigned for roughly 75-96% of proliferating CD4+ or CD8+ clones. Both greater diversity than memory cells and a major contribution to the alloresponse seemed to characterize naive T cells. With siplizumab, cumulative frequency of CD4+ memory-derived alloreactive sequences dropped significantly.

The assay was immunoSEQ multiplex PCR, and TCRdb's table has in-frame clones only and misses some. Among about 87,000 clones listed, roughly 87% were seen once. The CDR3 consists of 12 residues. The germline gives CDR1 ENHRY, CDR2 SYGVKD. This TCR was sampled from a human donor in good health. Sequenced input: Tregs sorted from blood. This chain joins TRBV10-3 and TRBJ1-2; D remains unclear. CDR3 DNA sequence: TGTGCCACCAGTCCAGACAACTATGGCTACACCTTC. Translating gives CATSPDNYGYTF.